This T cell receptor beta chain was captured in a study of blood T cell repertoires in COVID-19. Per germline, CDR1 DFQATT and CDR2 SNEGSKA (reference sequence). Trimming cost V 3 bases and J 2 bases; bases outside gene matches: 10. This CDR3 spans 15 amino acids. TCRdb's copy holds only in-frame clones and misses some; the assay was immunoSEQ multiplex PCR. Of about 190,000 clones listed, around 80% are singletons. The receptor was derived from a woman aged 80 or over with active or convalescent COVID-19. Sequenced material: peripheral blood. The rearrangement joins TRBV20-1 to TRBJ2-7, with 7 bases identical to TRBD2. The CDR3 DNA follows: TGCAGTGCTAGTGACTTGCGGGGGACGCCCTACGAGCAGTACTTC. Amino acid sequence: CSASDLRGTPYEQYF.